This T cell receptor (beta chain) was sequenced for a study of blood T cell repertoires in COVID-19. Study-wide context: Some COVID-19 samples were acute and others convalescent; all came from the United States, Italy and Spain. Sample material is recorded as cDNA or gDNA derived from T cells, B-cell-depleted T cells, or PBMCs.

This clone appeared a few times. Methods used by the authors: How many nucleated cells were present was estimated from reference gene primer amplification. Sequenced by immunoSEQ multiplex PCR; TCRdb stores in-frame clones only, minus some. D and trimming come from the DNA, and the V and J calls and clone size come from that table. The table includes some 110,000 clones, 86% detected once. Germline V CDR1 and CDR2: ENHRY, SYGVKD. The CDR3 is made up of 14 amino acids. The trim removed 6 bases at V and 2 bases at J, leaving 4 bases unmatched. Input material: peripheral blood. The V and J genes are TRBV10-3 and TRBJ2-1, with TRBD2 matching 7 bases. This TCR was sampled from a man between 65 and 79 years old who had recovered from COVID-19. CDR3 region: CAIRELAAYNEQFF. Here the CDR3 DNA reads TGTGCCATCAGGGAGCTAGCGGCCTACAATGAGCAGTTCTTC.